A selection of T cell receptor beta chains follows, all from one sample in a study of blood T cell repertoires in COVID-19. The assay was immunoSEQ multiplex PCR, and TCRdb's table has in-frame clones only and misses some. The table records over 55,000 clones, 65% to 90% of them present only once. Sample: peripheral blood. These receptors all stem from a middle-aged man with acute or convalescent COVID-19. CDR3s include the opening cysteine and the closing phenylalanine or tryptophan. Expanded clones get a size class; other rows say once, few or many, or leave the size out.

cdr3_aa v_call clone_size j_call
CASSFGTSGVYEQFF TRBV11-2 once TRBJ2-1
CASSFGAREQYF TRBV6-2/TRBV6-3 . TRBJ2-7
CASSLAGSSSGNTIYF TRBV5-1 once TRBJ1-3
CASSLQGLGSPLHF TRBV6-2/TRBV6-3 . TRBJ1-6
CASSSDSNRPDTEAFF TRBV7-9 . TRBJ1-1
CASSRDRVTGELFF TRBV11-1 . TRBJ2-2
CASSQATGWDYGYTF TRBV4-1 . TRBJ1-2
CASSYVVDKSLHF TRBV12-3/TRBV12-4 . TRBJ1-6
CASSYSPNRYEQFF TRBV6-5 few TRBJ2-1
CASSRQGTYEQYF TRBV19 once TRBJ2-7
CASSLGDDSAGNTIYF TRBV5-1 . TRBJ1-3
CASSVEGHPNYGYTF TRBV9 . TRBJ1-2
CASSMNRGGQETQYF TRBV19 . TRBJ2-5
CASSLGEKNTEAFF TRBV7-9 few TRBJ1-1
CASSSGQGGSPLHF TRBV5-1 . TRBJ1-6
CASSSTGGRSPYEQYF TRBV7-3 . TRBJ2-7
CASSLELAGGVSTDTQYF TRBV5-1 . TRBJ2-3
CASSQDRAGGREQFF TRBV3-1/TRBV3-2 . TRBJ2-1
CASSFGTATSYGYTF TRBV5-1 few TRBJ1-2
CASSTGQGNQPQHF TRBV6-5 . TRBJ1-5
CASSFRTRETQYF TRBV11-2 . TRBJ2-5
CASSLTTDTQYF TRBV5-1 . TRBJ2-3
CASSRYFSGNTIYF TRBV19 . TRBJ1-3
CASSSGGRVDYGYTF TRBV5-4 once TRBJ1-2
CASSLTGPDLGEQFF TRBV5-1 . TRBJ2-1
CASSRGGWQPQHF TRBV19 once TRBJ1-5